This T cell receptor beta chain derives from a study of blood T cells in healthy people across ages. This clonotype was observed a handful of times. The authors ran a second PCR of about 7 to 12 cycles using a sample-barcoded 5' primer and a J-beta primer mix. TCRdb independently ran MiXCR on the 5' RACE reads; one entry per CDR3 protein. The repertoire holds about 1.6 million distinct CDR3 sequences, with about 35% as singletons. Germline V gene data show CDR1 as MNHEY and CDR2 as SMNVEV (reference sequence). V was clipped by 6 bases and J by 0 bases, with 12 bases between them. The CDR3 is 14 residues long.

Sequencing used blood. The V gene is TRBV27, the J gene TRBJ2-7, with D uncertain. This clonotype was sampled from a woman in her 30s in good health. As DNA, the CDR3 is TGTGCCAGCAGCCCGACTCTCTACTCCTACGAGCAGTACTTC. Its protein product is CASSPTLYSYEQYF.